The clone carrying this TCR beta chain was seen repeatedly, ten times or more. Its antigen is unidentified. Amplification targeted the TCR beta CDR3 regions, with RNA transcripts as the source material. The workflow started with a first-round RT-PCR run with HTBI primers and then moved on to a second-round multiplex PCR. Each CDR3 protein is one row after TCRdb ran MiXCR on the multiplex PCR reads. The sample lists roughly 610,000 distinct CDR3 sequences, about a fifth seen once, with approximately 6.9% in the top ten. This sample is drawn from a study of Graves' ophthalmopathy and Graves' hyperthyroidism. The study, taken as a whole, reports: Detection in blood was also observed for most expanded thyroid clonotypes above 0.001 frequency.

Each hyperthyroidism patient was newly diagnosed, with under 2 months' duration, and aged 18 to 65. PBMCs were isolated from a roughly 9.3 ml sample of fresh peripheral blood. The receptor's source is a young woman with stable Graves' hyperthyroidism. Some clones in this sample may be carry-over from other donors' samples. Source material: peripheral blood.

The CDR3 is CASSFWLAGHGELFF. The CDR3 nucleotides are TGTGCCAGCAGTTTCTGGCTAGCGGGCCACGGGGAGCTGTTTTTT. This chain connects TRBV12-3 or TRBV12-4 to TRBJ2-2; 8 nucleotides line up with TRBD2. Losses at the gene ends were 3 bases for V and 7 bases for J; bases not matched to a gene: 7. This CDR3 is 15 amino acids long.